The entry below describes one T cell receptor (beta chain). Its target is not known. These data originate in a study of cytomegalovirus exposure and HLA in healthy donors. Broader study findings: Later, an analysis showed that TCR beta chains associated with HLA were more clonally expanded than others that were equally common.

This CDR3 comprises 14 residues. V was cut by 0 bases and J by 5 bases, with 11 bases left in between. From germline, CDR1 is SGDLS and CDR2 YYNGEE. With 60 Vbeta and 13 Jbeta primers, the PCR was carried out. Repertoires were generated with immunoSEQ multiplex PCR, while TCRdb's copy carries only in-frame clones and drops some. The sample includes about 160,000 clones, around three quarters of them seen just once. Sequencing was performed on PBMCs. The gene calls are TRBV9 and TRBJ1-1, with D possibly matching TRBD1 (6 bases). The TCR comes from a man aged 35-49 years in good health and CMV-seronegative. CDR3 bases: TGTGCCAGCAGCGTAGTGCAGGGGAGTACTGAAGCTTTCTTT. Protein: CASSVVQGSTEAFF.